This TCR beta chain was sequenced during a study of Ad26.COV2.S vaccination and SARS-CoV-2 variants. Study-level background: Donor was in the COV1001 Ad26.COV2.S trial arm. Ad26.COV2.S, an intramuscular injection, was given once or twice 56 days apart.

Sequencing used immunoSEQ multiplex PCR; TCRdb keeps in-frame clones, though not all of them. The sample records over 450,000 clones, 80% to 90% being singletons. Noted treatment: around 19 received Ad26.COV2.S at low or high dose, single or two shots; 5 received placebo; per-sample allocation not given. After the first vaccine or placebo injection, samples were drawn on day 63. Cohort 1b enrolled adults aged 18-55 years in Boston. Per the germline V gene, CDR1 is MRHNA and CDR2 is SNTAGT. V lost 4 bases to trimming and J lost 7 bases, with 11 bases between them. The CDR3 runs to 13 residues. The sequences come from peripheral blood, collected in a trial of Ad26.COV2.S vaccine versus placebo. The rearrangement joins TRBV6-4 to TRBJ1-5; maybe TRBD1 (5 bases). The clonotype originates from a person aged 18-60 years who received the Ad26.COV2.S COVID-19 vaccine or a placebo. CDR3 DNA: TGTGCCAGCAGTGTAGGGGTCGGCCAGCCCCAGCATTTT. It yields the protein CASSVGVGQPQHF.